Presented here are 22 T cell receptor beta chains from one specimen sequenced in a study of blood T cell repertoires in COVID-19. The method was immunoSEQ multiplex PCR; TCRdb's version includes in-frame clones alone and lacks a portion of them. Of some 10,000 clones listed, 84% are singletons. Sequencing input: peripheral blood. These TCRs come from a man aged 50-60 years with active COVID-19.

A single count supports this clone. V and J are TRBV7-8 and TRBJ2-1, with 11 bases that match TRBD2. V lost 1 base and J lost 8; bases outside the gene matches: 7. Germline CDR1 SGHVS, CDR2 FQNEAQ. The CDR3 covers 16 residues. The CDR3: CASSLELAGVLDEQFF. The CDR3 nucleotides are TGTGCCAGCAGCTTAGAACTAGCGGGAGTACTGGATGAGCAGTTCTTC.

The chain is built from TRBV5-5 and TRBJ1-2, with TRBD1 matching 9 bases. V shed 0 bases and J 4 bases; nucleotides not matched to a gene: 10. Germline-derived CDR1 and CDR2 are SGHKS and YYEKEE (reference sequence). The CDR3 extends over 17 amino acids. CDR3 in DNA: TGTGCCAGCAGCTTGGACCCCTACAGGGGGCGCTCCTATGGCTACACCTTC. This codes for CASSLDPYRGRSYGYTF.

The chain recombines TRBV29-1 with TRBJ2-7, with D possibly being TRBD2 (5 bases). V was cut by 6 bases and J by 7 bases, with 16 bases left in between. CDR3 length: 12 amino acids. Looked up from germline, CDR1 is SQVTM and CDR2 is ANQGSEA. The CDR3 bases are TGCAGCGTAATGAGAGCCTCGGGAGAGCAGTACTTC. This gives the protein CSVMRASGEQYF.

The chain links TRBV23-1 to TRBJ2-2; 7 bases map to TRBD1. TRBV23-1 is an ORF, and what it does is uncertain. This CDR3 spans 15 amino acids. Unmatched junction bases numbered 11, after V lost 8 bases and J lost 5 bases. The CDR3 reads CASQHNFRGTGELFF. The CDR3 DNA follows: TGCGCCAGCCAACACAACTTCAGGGGGACCGGGGAGCTGTTTTTT.

The chain is built from TRBV5-6 and TRBJ2-7; 8 nucleotides line up with TRBD2. V shed 2 bases and J 3 bases; nucleotides not matched to a gene: 4. CDR1 is SGHDT and CDR2 is YYEEEE in the germline V gene. The CDR3 spans 14 residues. This chain's CDR3 is CASSLAGAFYEQYF. CDR3 in DNA: TGTGCCAGCAGCTTAGCGGGAGCGTTCTACGAGCAGTACTTC.

The chain is built from TRBV9 and TRBJ2-1; possibly TRBD1 for D (5 bases). CDR3 size: 13 residues. The germline V gene encodes CDR1 SGDLS and CDR2 YYNGEE. Trimming removed 0 bases from V and 6 bases from J, with 7 bases in between. The CDR3 bases are TGTGCCAGCAGCGTAGTCGACAGCAATGAGCAGTTCTTC. This translates into CASSVVDSNEQFF.

The chain uses TRBV27 and TRBJ2-7; 7 bases match TRBD2. The V segment lost 5 bases and the J segment 5 bases; nucleotides outside the gene matches: 12. Germline CDR1 MNHEY, CDR2 SMNVEV (reference sequence). This CDR3 contains 15 residues. The CDR3: CASSPGGGVRDEQYF. The DNA of the CDR3 is TGTGCCAGCAGTCCTGGGGGGGGAGTCCGGGACGAGCAGTACTTC.

The chain combines TRBV6-1 with TRBJ2-7; TRBD2 might be the D (6 bases). The CDR3 is 16 amino acids. Per the germline V gene, CDR1 is MNHNS and CDR2 is SASEGT. V was shortened by 4 bases and J by 2 bases, with 18 bases between the two germline ends. CDR3 region: CASSASLEGETYEQYF. CDR3 coding DNA: TGTGCCAGCAGTGCCAGTTTGGAGGGCGAAACCTACGAGCAGTACTTC.

This chain joins TRBV5-8 and TRBJ2-7, with D perhaps matching TRBD1 (5 bases). The ends were cut back, 2 bases at V and 2 bases at J, with 17 bases in the middle. The CDR3 has 16 residues. Germline assignment: CDR1 SGHTS and CDR2 YDEGEE. CDR3 DNA sequence: TGTGCCAGCAGCTTAGGGAACAGGTGTAGAACCTACGAGCAGTACTTC. Translation gives CASSLGNRCRTYEQYF.

V is TRBV3-1 (or the pseudogene TRBV3-2) and J is TRBJ2-4; weak D call: TRBD1 (5 bases). The ends were cut back, 4 bases at V and 6 bases at J, with 19 bases in the middle. Germline CDR1 is LGHDT and CDR2 is YNNKEL (reference sequence). This CDR3 spans 16 amino acids. CDR3 in DNA: TGTGCCAGCAGCCGAACTCAAGGGGCCCCACTAAACATTCAGTACTTC. Encoded protein: CASSRTQGAPLNIQYF.

The CDR3 DNA sequence: TGTGCCAGCAGTTTACCGGAGAGAGGGGAGCTGTTTTTT. Amino acids: CASSLPERGELFF. V is TRBV27 and J is TRBJ2-2; D is unclear. The V gene lost 2 bases and the J gene lost 8 bases, with 9 bases spanning the gap. Looked up from germline, CDR1 is MNHEY and CDR2 is SMNVEV (reference sequence). This CDR3 spans 13 amino acids.

The rearrangement uses TRBV27 and TRBJ2-2; TRBD2 matches at 7 bases. Germline V gene sequence: CDR1 MNHEY, CDR2 SMNVEV (reference sequence). The V gene end was trimmed by 6 bases and the J gene end by 7 bases; junction bases not matched to a gene: 11. There are 15 residues in the CDR3. This chain's CDR3 is CASRVLGGDHGELFF. The DNA of the CDR3 is TGTGCCAGCAGAGTTCTGGGGGGGGACCACGGGGAGCTGTTTTTT.

V gene TRBV3-1 (or the pseudogene TRBV3-2) combines with J gene TRBJ2-1; TRBD2 matches 9 bases. This CDR3 is 17 amino acids long. The germline V gene encodes CDR1 LGHDT and CDR2 YNNKEL (reference sequence). V lost 1 base and J lost 8; bases outside the gene matches: 12. CDR3 DNA sequence: TGTGCCAGCAGCCAAGGGGAAGGCGGGAGGGCAGTCCATGAGCAGTTCTTC. Translating gives CASSQGEGGRAVHEQFF.

In its sample, this clone was seen once. The rearrangement joins TRBV7-9 to TRBJ2-7; TRBD1 matches at 9 bases. V lost 1 base, J lost 3 bases, and 4 bases stayed unmatched. Germline V gives CDR1 SEHNR, CDR2 FQNEAQ (reference sequence). The CDR3 runs 15 residues. As DNA, the CDR3 is TGTGCCAGCAGCTTAGGGACAGGGGTATACTACGAGCAGTACTTC. Protein sequence: CASSLGTGVYYEQYF.

The J gene is TRBJ2-7, the V gene TRBV2; 9 bases are a match to TRBD1. This CDR3 has 15 residues. Germline V gene data show CDR1 as SNHLY and CDR2 as FYNNEI. The ends lost 6 bases at V and 2 bases at J; junction bases unmatched: 8. The CDR3 bases are TGTGCCAGCAGGGACCCGGGACAGGGAACCTACGAGCAGTACTTC. Translation: CASRDPGQGTYEQYF.

V is TRBV29-1 and J is TRBJ2-7, with 7 bases that match TRBD2. This CDR3 is 14 amino acids long. In germline, CDR1 is SQVTM, CDR2 ANQGSEA. The J segment lost 0 bases and the V segment lost 7 bases, leaving 9 bases of the junction unmatched. The CDR3 loop reads CSARDLADSYEQYF. CDR3 sequence (DNA): TGCAGCGCAAGGGATCTAGCGGACTCCTACGAGCAGTACTTC.

V gene TRBV7-9 combines with J gene TRBJ2-5, with 8 bases that match TRBD2. Looked up from germline, CDR1 is SEHNR and CDR2 is FQNEAQ (reference sequence). The CDR3 spans 15 residues. V was clipped by 2 bases and J by 1 base; unmatched bases: 3. The chain's CDR3 is CASSLSREGQETQYF. Here the CDR3 DNA reads TGTGCCAGCAGCTTATCCCGGGAGGGCCAAGAGACCCAGTACTTC.

The chain joins TRBV29-1 to TRBJ1-2, with D uncertain. V lost 3 bases and J 4 bases, leaving 6 bases between the germline ends. The germline V gene encodes CDR1 SQVTM and CDR2 ANQGSEA. This CDR3 contains 11 residues. Here the CDR3 reads CSVDEGYGYTF. In DNA form, the CDR3 reads TGCAGCGTTGACGAGGGCTATGGCTACACCTTC. The whole variable domain, remainder taken from reference TRBV29-1 and TRBJ1-2, is SAVISQKPSRDICQRGTSLTIQCQVDSQVTMMFWYRQQPGQSLTLIATANQGSEATYESGFVIDKFPISRPNLTFSTLTVSNMSPEDSSIYLCSVDEGYGYTFGSGTRLTVV.

CDR3 sequence: CASSLVGTPGLGSVNEQFF. CDR3 nucleotides: TGCGCCAGCAGCTTGGTTGGGACTCCGGGACTAGGTTCTGTCAATGAGCAGTTCTTC. V gene TRBV5-1 combines with J gene TRBJ2-1; TRBD2 aligns across 8 bases. Per the germline V gene, CDR1 is SGHRS and CDR2 is YFSETQ. This CDR3 is 19 amino acids long. After removal of 0 bases from V and 6 bases from J, the junction contained 17 bases not matched to a gene.

The chain has TRBV5-1 and TRBJ2-7; TRBD1 matches 8 bases. Germline V gene data show CDR1 as SGHRS and CDR2 as YFSETQ. Losses at the gene ends were 2 bases for V and 4 bases for J; bases not matched to a gene: 5. This CDR3 is 14 amino acids long. The CDR3 bases are TGCGCCAGCAGCTTTCAGACAGGGGTTTACGAGCAGTACTTC. Amino acids: CASSFQTGVYEQYF.

The gene calls are TRBV9 and TRBJ1-1; D perhaps matches TRBD1 (6 bases). Germline V gene data show CDR1 as SGDLS and CDR2 as YYNGEE. Trimming stripped 4 bases from V and 1 base from J, with 14 bases between. The CDR3 is 15 amino acids. The CDR3 sequence: CASSLTYRENTEAFF. In DNA, the CDR3 is TGTGCCAGCAGCCTCACATACAGGGAGAACACTGAAGCTTTCTTT.

This clone is a singleton in its sample. The chain combines TRBV4-1 with TRBJ1-2; 10 bases line up with TRBD1. CDR1 and CDR2 (germline): MGHRA, YSYEKL. The V gene end was trimmed by 4 bases and the J gene end by 7 bases; junction bases not matched to a gene: 6. The CDR3 spans 14 residues. CDR3 sequence (DNA): TGCGCCAGCAGCCCTTTGACAGGGGGCCGTGGCTACACCTTC. It yields the protein CASSPLTGGRGYTF.